A single sample is the source of the 26 T cell receptor beta chains below, sequenced in a study of shared clonotypes between healthy human individuals. Naivety among CD8 cells was defined by CD45RO negativity and positive CCR7 selection, thereby excluding terminally differentiated effector memory CD45RA+ cells. Assay: immunoSEQ multiplex PCR; the TCRdb copy retains only in-frame clones and omits some. The repertoire consists of about 2.1 million clones, with 93% occurring once and the leading ten covering 1.5% to 2%. The sequenced sample was naive CD8+ T cells from PBMCs. These receptors originate from a man younger than 35 in good health. Some clones in this sample may be carry-over from other donors' samples.

The chain links TRBV30 to TRBJ2-1; D ambiguous. CDR1 and CDR2 from the germline V gene are GTSNPN and SVGIG (reference sequence). V was pared by 4 bases and J by 5 bases, with 18 bases between. The CDR3 has 15 residues. The CDR3 loop is CAWTLSWEEHNEQFF. CDR3 nucleotides: TGTGCCTGGACCCTTAGCTGGGAAGAGCACAATGAGCAGTTCTTC.

The chain carries TRBV5-6 and TRBJ1-2; D perhaps matches TRBD1 (5 bases). The CDR3 has 17 residues. The germline V gene has CDR1 SGHDT and CDR2 YYEEEE. The V and J ends lost 2 bases and 6 bases respectively, with 23 bases between them. The CDR3 bases are TGTGCCAGCAGCTTCCGCGTGTATACAGGTGCGGAAGATGGCTACACCTTC. The encoded protein is CASSFRVYTGAEDGYTF.

This chain links TRBV10-3 with TRBJ1-4; D is possibly TRBD1 (5 bases). This CDR3 region has 19 residues. V lost 0 bases to trimming and J lost 0 bases, with 17 bases between them. Germline V lookup: CDR1 ENHRY, CDR2 SYGVKD. The CDR3 sequence is CAISESNRVGVATNEKLFF. CDR3 nucleotide sequence: TGTGCCATCAGTGAGTCGAACCGTGTGGGGGTTGCAACTAATGAAAAACTGTTTTTT.

With regard to this clone: This sample also contains other DNA sequences that code for the same CDR3. The CDR3 DNA is TGTGCCTGGACTAGCGGGAGTCGGGATGAGCAGTTCTTC. Protein sequence: CAWTSGSRDEQFF. The J gene is TRBJ2-1, the V gene TRBV30, with 10 bases aligning to TRBD2. The germline CDR1 and CDR2 sequences are GTSNPN and SVGIG (reference sequence). V trimming: 4 bases; J trimming: 8 bases; junction bases outside the gene matches: 5. This CDR3 is 13 amino acids long.

Remarks on this clone: The sample carries other DNA sequences with the same CDR3. The chain has TRBV27 and TRBJ1-5; D gene ambiguous. This CDR3 contains 14 residues. Per germline, CDR1 MNHEY and CDR2 SMNVEV (reference sequence). Trimming removed 5 bases at V and 0 bases at J, with 8 bases between. CDR3 DNA sequence: TGTGCCAGCAGTCCCCGGGGTAGCAATCAGCCCCAGCATTTT. Translated: CASSPRGSNQPQHF.

The V gene is TRBV9, the J gene TRBJ2-3, with no clear D. The germline V gene encodes CDR1 SGDLS and CDR2 YYNGEE. CDR3 size: 15 residues. The V end lost 2 bases, the J end lost 0 bases, and 10 bases lay between the germline ends. The CDR3 is CASSVQVTSTDTQYF. The CDR3 DNA is TGTGCCAGCAGCGTTCAGGTGACTAGCACAGATACGCAGTATTTT.

The chain is built from TRBV5-4 and TRBJ2-7; D is perhaps TRBD2 (6 bases). Between the trimmed V and J ends, which lost 4 bases and 0 bases, there was a span of 14 bases. From germline, CDR1 is SGHNT and CDR2 YYREEE (reference sequence). The CDR3 contains 15 residues. Here the CDR3 reads CASSAGTFRSYEQYF. The CDR3 DNA is TGTGCCAGCAGCGCCGGGACTTTCCGCTCCTACGAGCAGTACTTC.

This sequence joins TRBV7-7 and TRBJ2-5; D may correspond to TRBD1 or TRBD2 (5 bases each). This CDR3 has 14 amino acids. V was cut by 4 bases and J by 7 bases, with 16 bases left in between. The germline CDR1 and CDR2 sequences are SSHAT and FNYEAQ (reference sequence). The CDR3: CASSSGTRVWTQYF. CDR3 in DNA: TGTGCCAGCAGCTCCGGGACCAGAGTTTGGACCCAGTACTTC.

The V gene is TRBV10-3, the J gene TRBJ1-3, with a weak D call TRBD1 (5 bases). Trimming removed 0 bases at V and 3 bases at J, with 18 bases between. The CDR3 consists of 18 residues. Germline assignment: CDR1 ENHRY and CDR2 SYGVKD. In DNA form, the CDR3 reads TGTGCCATCAGTGAGTCATTGGGCAGGACATACGATGGAAACACCATATATTTT. Translated: CAISESLGRTYDGNTIYF.

V gene TRBV4-1 combines with J gene TRBJ2-1, with 7 positions matching TRBD1. The germline V gene has CDR1 MGHRA and CDR2 YSYEKL. The CDR3 is made up of 16 amino acids. The trim removed 3 bases at V and 2 bases at J, leaving 7 bases unmatched. CDR3 loop: CASSHDRAPAYNEQFF. DNA of the CDR3: TGCGCCAGCAGCCATGACAGGGCACCAGCCTACAATGAGCAGTTCTTC.

The rearrangement links TRBV7-9 to TRBJ2-2, with D perhaps being TRBD1 or TRBD2 (5 bases each). In germline, CDR1 is SEHNR, CDR2 FQNEAQ (reference sequence). This CDR3 has 15 amino acids. Trimming stripped 3 bases from V and 5 bases from J, with 13 bases between. The CDR3 sequence is CASSFPGTITGELFF. Here the CDR3 DNA reads TGTGCCAGCAGCTTCCCCGGGACCATTACCGGGGAGCTGTTTTTT. Variable domain in full (rest from reference TRBV7-9 and TRBJ2-2): DTGVSQNPRHKITKRGQNVTFRCDPISEHNRLYWYRQTLGQGPEFLTYFQNEAQLEKSRLLSDRFSAERPKGSFSTLEIQRTEQGDSAMYLCASSFPGTITGELFFGEGSRLTVL.

The chain has TRBV7-7 and TRBJ2-1; D is unresolved. V shed 5 bases and J shed 1 base, with 9 bases lying between them. This CDR3 is 14 amino acids long. Germline CDR1 SSHAT, CDR2 FNYEAQ (reference sequence). CDR3 sequence: CASSPRLSYNEQFF. In DNA form, the CDR3 reads TGTGCCAGCAGCCCTAGGTTGTCCTACAATGAGCAGTTCTTC.

The chain is built from TRBV7-8 and TRBJ2-7; tentatively, D is TRBD1 or TRBD2 (5 bases each). This CDR3 contains 16 residues. V shed 2 bases and J shed 5 bases, with 19 bases lying between them. Germline V gene lookup returns CDR1 SGHVS and CDR2 FQNEAQ. Here the CDR3 DNA reads TGTGCCAGCAGCTTATATCGGTGGCAGGGAGTCGACGAGCAGTACTTC. This gives the protein CASSLYRWQGVDEQYF.

The chain uses TRBV27 and TRBJ2-1; a possible D gene is TRBD1 (5 bases). The V end was cut by 3 bases, the J end by 8 bases, with 11 bases between. This CDR3 spans 13 amino acids. Germline CDR1 MNHEY, CDR2 SMNVEV (reference sequence). The CDR3, as DNA: TGTGCCAGCAGTTTCGGCAGGGCCCATGAGCAGTTCTTC. This translates into CASSFGRAHEQFF.

The chain carries TRBV16 and TRBJ1-2, with D possibly being TRBD1 (6 bases). The CDR3 totals 14 residues. Between the trimmed V and J ends, which lost 4 bases and 5 bases, there was a span of 14 bases. Germline CDR1 is KGHSY and CDR2 is FQNENV. CDR3: CASSPGTSGYGYTF. Here the CDR3 DNA reads TGTGCCAGCAGCCCCGGGACATCGGGATATGGCTACACCTTC.

The J gene is TRBJ2-7, the V gene TRBV30; D possibly corresponds to TRBD1 (5 bases). This CDR3 is 14 amino acids long. Germline loops: CDR1 GTSNPN, CDR2 SVGIG (reference sequence). V lost 4 bases to trimming and J lost 3 bases, with 16 bases between them. The DNA for the CDR3 is TGTGCCTGGACCAGTGGGCAGGGCATCTACGAGCAGTACTTC. Translation gives CAWTSGQGIYEQYF.

The chain joins TRBV5-8 to TRBJ1-4, with 10 positions matching TRBD1. CDR1 and CDR2 (germline): SGHTS, YDEGEE. The junction had 7 bases not matched to a gene; V was cut back by 5 bases and J by 3 bases. This CDR3 has 16 amino acids. The CDR3 DNA sequence: TGTGCCAGCAGTCCGGGACAGGGGACTCCTAATGAAAAACTGTTTTTT. Residues: CASSPGQGTPNEKLFF. The full variable domain, completed using reference TRBV5-8 and TRBJ1-4, is EAGVTQSPTHLIKTRGQQATLRCSPISGHTSVYWYQQALGLGLQFLLWYDEGEERNRGNFPPRFSGRQFPNYSSELNVNALELEDSALYLCASSPGQGTPNEKLFFGSGTQLSVL.

The rearrangement links TRBV7-3 to TRBJ2-7; possibly TRBD2 for D (5 bases). Germline-derived CDR1 and CDR2 are SGHTA and FQGTGA. CDR3 size: 15 residues. V was shortened by 6 bases and J by 2 bases, with 17 bases between the two germline ends. The CDR3 spells CASSESGRVPYEQYF. For the CDR3, the DNA is TGTGCCAGCAGTGAGAGCGGACGGGTGCCCTACGAGCAGTACTTC.

This rearrangement joins TRBV5-4 to TRBJ2-5; D is possibly TRBD1 (6 bases). Trimming shortened V by 0 bases and J by 1 base, and 16 bases separated the two germline ends. The CDR3 loop spans 17 amino acids. Germline V gives CDR1 SGHNT, CDR2 YYREEE (reference sequence). The CDR3 sequence is CASSLDQGPRGQETQYF. The CDR3 DNA reads as TGTGCCAGCAGCTTGGACCAGGGGCCTAGAGGCCAAGAGACCCAGTACTTC.

V gene TRBV7-9 combines with J gene TRBJ2-3; a possible D gene is TRBD1 (5 bases). The CDR3 has 18 residues. The V gene lost 1 base and the J gene lost 0 bases, with 17 bases spanning the gap. The V gene's germline CDR1 is SEHNR and CDR2 FQNEAQ (reference sequence). The CDR3 protein is CASSLGLGVGYSTDTQYF. The CDR3 DNA is TGTGCCAGCAGCTTAGGGTTAGGGGTTGGCTACAGCACAGATACGCAGTATTTT.

The gene calls are TRBV10-3 and TRBJ1-1; 10 bases fit TRBD1. The CDR3 has 17 residues. The junction had 11 bases not matched to a gene; V was cut back by 6 bases and J by 1 base. Germline values: CDR1 ENHRY, CDR2 SYGVKD. The CDR3, as DNA: TGTGCCATCAGAGGAAGCCGGGACAGGGGTGGGAACACTGAAGCTTTCTTT. Translated, it gives CAIRGSRDRGGNTEAFF.

The V call is TRBV7-2, the J call TRBJ2-5, with D possibly matching TRBD1 (6 bases). The germline V and J ends were trimmed by 0 bases and 5 bases, with 13 bases remaining between them. The CDR3 consists of 15 residues. Germline V gene lookup returns CDR1 SGHTA and CDR2 FQGNSA. CDR3 coding DNA: TGTGCCAGCAGCTTAGCCCCAACTAGGGGGGAGACCCAGTACTTC. Protein sequence: CASSLAPTRGETQYF.

The chain links TRBV7-3 to TRBJ2-7, with D unresolved. This CDR3 has 14 amino acids. Trimming stripped 0 bases from V and 0 bases from J, with 6 bases between. Germline V gene data show CDR1 as SGHTA and CDR2 as FQGTGA. CDR3 protein: CASSLTPSSYEQYF. CDR3 nucleotide sequence: TGTGCCAGCAGCTTAACCCCCAGCTCCTACGAGCAGTACTTC.

The genes are TRBV5-4 and TRBJ2-2, with D perhaps matching TRBD2 (6 bases). The CDR3 consists of 16 residues. The V and J ends lost 1 base and 5 bases respectively, with 15 bases between them. From germline, CDR1 is SGHNT and CDR2 YYREEE (reference sequence). CDR3: CASSLRREIRTGELFF. The CDR3 nucleotides read TGTGCCAGCAGCTTGCGACGGGAGATAAGGACCGGGGAGCTGTTTTTT.

Note on this clone: This specimen includes other DNA sequences encoding the same CDR3. J is TRBJ1-5 and V is TRBV4-1, with no clear D. Trimming shortened V by 1 base and J by 6 bases, and 7 bases separated the two germline ends. The CDR3 totals 13 residues. In germline, CDR1 is MGHRA, CDR2 YSYEKL. CDR3 in amino acids: CASSQVLGQPQHF. The DNA for the CDR3 is TGCGCCAGCAGCCAAGTTCTAGGTCAGCCCCAGCATTTT.

The chain is built from TRBV28 and TRBJ1-2; 7 positions agree with TRBD1. CDR1 and CDR2 from the germline V gene are MDHEN and SYDVKM. The junction had 13 bases not matched to a gene; V was cut back by 4 bases and J by 5 bases. The CDR3 has 16 residues. The CDR3 region has the DNA TGTGCCAGCAGTTCCGAGGGGGCGGAGAGAAGTTATGGCTACACCTTC. Protein product: CASSSEGAERSYGYTF.